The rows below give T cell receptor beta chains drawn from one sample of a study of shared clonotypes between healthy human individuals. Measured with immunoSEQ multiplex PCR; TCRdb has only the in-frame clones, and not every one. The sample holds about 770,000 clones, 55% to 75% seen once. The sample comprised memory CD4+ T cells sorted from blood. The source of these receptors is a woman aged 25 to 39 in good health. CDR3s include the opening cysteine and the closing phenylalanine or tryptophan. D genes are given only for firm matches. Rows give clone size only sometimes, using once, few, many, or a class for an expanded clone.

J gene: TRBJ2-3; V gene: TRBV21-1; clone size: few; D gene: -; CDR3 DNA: TGTGCCAGCAGCAACTCAAAAGCGGGGGCCGGCGGGGATACGCAGTATTTT; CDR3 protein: CASSNSKAGAGGDTQYF
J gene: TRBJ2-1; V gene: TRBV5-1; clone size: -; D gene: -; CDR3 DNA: TGCGCCAGCAGTCAGGGTGGACGGATCAATGAGCAGTTCTTC; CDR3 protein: CASSQGGRINEQFF
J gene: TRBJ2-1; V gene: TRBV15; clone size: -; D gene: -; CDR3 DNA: TGTGCCACCAGCTCACTCGAACAGGGTACTAACTACAATGAGCAGTTCTTC; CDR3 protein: CATSSLEQGTNYNEQFF
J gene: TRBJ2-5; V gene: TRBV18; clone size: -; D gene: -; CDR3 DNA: TGTGCCAGCTCACCGTCCGTTTTTGAGACCCAGTACTTC; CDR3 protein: CASSPSVFETQYF
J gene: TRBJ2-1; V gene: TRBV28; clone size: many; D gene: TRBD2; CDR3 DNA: TGTGCCAGCAGTCCAAGCGGGATATCCTACAATGAGCAGTTCTTC; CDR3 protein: CASSPSGISYNEQFF
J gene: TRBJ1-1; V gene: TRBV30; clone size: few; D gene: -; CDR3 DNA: TGTGCCTGGAAAGCAAAATACCTCCCTGAAGCTTTCTTT; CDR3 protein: CAWKAKYLPEAFF
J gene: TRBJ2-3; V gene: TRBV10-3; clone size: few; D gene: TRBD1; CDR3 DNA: TGTGCCATCAGTACACCCGGGACAGGGGGGACAGATACGCAGTATTTT; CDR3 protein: CAISTPGTGGTDTQYF
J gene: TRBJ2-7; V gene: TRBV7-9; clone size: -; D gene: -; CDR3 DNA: TGTGCCAGCGGTCCGACAGGCCTCTACGAGCAGTACTTC; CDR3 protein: CASGPTGLYEQYF
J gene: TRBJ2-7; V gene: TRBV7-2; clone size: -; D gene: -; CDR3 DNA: TGTGCCAGCAGCGGGAGGAAGTACGAGCAGTACTTC; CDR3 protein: CASSGRKYEQYF
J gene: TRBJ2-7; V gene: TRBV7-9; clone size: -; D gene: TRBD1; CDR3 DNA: TGTGCCAGCAGCTCGCCCTTGAAGGGAGACAGGGGTGGCTCCTACGAGCAGTACTTC; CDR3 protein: CASSSPLKGDRGGSYEQYF
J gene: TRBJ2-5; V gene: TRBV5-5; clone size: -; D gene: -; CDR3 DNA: TGTGCCAGCCAGATCGAGGGTTTGCGACAAGAGACCCAGTACTTC; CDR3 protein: CASQIEGLRQETQYF
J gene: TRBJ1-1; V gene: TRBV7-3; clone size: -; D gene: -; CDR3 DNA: TGTGCCAGCAGCCCGGCACAGGGAACTGAAGCTTTCTTT; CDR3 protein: CASSPAQGTEAFF
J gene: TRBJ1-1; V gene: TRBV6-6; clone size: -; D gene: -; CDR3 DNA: TGTGCCAGCAGTTATAGATTACAGATGAACACTGAAGCTTTCTTT; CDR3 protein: CASSYRLQMNTEAFF
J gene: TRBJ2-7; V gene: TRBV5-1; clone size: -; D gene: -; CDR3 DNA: TGCGCCAGCAGCTCCCAGGAAGTGAGCGAGCAGTACTTC; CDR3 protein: CASSSQEVSEQYF
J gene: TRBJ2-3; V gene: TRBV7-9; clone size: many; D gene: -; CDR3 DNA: TGTGCCAGCAGCTTTAAGGATACGCAGTATTTT; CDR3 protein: CASSFKDTQYF
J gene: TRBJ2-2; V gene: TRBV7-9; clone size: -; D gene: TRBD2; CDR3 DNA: TGTGCCAGCAGCTGGCGGGAGTCGGTGGGCACCGGGGAGCTGTTTTTT; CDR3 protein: CASSWRESVGTGELFF
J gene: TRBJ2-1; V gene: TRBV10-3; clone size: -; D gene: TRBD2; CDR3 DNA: TGTGCCATCGGGACTAGCGGGAGCAATGAGCAGTTCTTC; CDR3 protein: CAIGTSGSNEQFF
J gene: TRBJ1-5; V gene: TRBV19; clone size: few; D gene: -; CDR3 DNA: TGTGCCAGTAGTAAGCGTGAGGGGCCCCAGCATTTT; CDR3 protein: CASSKREGPQHF
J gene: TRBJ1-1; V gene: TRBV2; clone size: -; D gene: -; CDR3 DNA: TGTGCCAGCAAAGGTTGGTGGAACACTGAAGCTTTCTTT; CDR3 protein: CASKGWWNTEAFF
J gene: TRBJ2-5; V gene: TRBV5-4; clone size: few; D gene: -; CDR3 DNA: TGTGCCAGCAGCTTGCTCCTACAGGGTGGGGAGACCCAGTACTTC; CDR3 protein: CASSLLLQGGETQYF
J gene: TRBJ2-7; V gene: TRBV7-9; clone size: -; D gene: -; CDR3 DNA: TGTGCCAGCAGCTTAGCGCGCAGTAGCGACGAGCAGTACTTC; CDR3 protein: CASSLARSSDEQYF
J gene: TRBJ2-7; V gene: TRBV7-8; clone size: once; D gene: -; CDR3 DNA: TGTGCCAGCAGCGCCAGGGATGACTTTTCCTACGAGCAGTACTTC; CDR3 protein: CASSARDDFSYEQYF
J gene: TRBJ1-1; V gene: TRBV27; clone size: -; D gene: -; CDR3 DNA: TGTGCCAGCAGTTTAATCCCGGACTTCGGGACTGAAGCTTTCTTT; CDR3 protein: CASSLIPDFGTEAFF
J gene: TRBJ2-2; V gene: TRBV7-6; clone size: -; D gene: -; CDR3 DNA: TGTGCCAGCAGCTTAGTAGGGGGGTCCACCGGGGAGCTGTTTTTT; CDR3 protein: CASSLVGGSTGELFF
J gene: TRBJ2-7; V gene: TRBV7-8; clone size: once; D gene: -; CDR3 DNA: TGTGCCAGCAGCGGCGGGACACCGGGGGGCAAGCAGTACTTC; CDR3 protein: CASSGGTPGGKQYF
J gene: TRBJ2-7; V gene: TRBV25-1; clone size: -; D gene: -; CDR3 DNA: TGTGCCAGCAGTGAAAAGGGAAGAGGGTCGGATCCTTACGAGCAGTACTTC; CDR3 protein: CASSEKGRGSDPYEQYF
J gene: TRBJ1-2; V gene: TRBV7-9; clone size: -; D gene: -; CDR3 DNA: TGTGCCAGCAGCTTAGCTGGAGGTCTAGACAGCTATGGCTACACCTTC; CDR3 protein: CASSLAGGLDSYGYTF
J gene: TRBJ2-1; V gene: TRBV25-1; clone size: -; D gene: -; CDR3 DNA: TGTGCCAGTACCGGGCGCCAAGAGCAGTTCTTC; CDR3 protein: CASTGRQEQFF
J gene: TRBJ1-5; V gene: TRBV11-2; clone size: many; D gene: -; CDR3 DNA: TGTGCCAGCAGCCCGACGGACTTTCAGCCCCAGCATTTT; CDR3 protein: CASSPTDFQPQHF
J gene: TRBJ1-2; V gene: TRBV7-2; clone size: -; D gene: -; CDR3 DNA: TGTGCCAGCAGCTTAGGAGGCAGGGTCAAAGGCTACACCTTC; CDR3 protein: CASSLGGRVKGYTF
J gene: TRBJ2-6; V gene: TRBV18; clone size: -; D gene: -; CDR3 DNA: TGTGCCAGCTCACCTCAGGGGACTGGGGCCAACGTCCTGACTTTC; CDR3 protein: CASSPQGTGANVLTF
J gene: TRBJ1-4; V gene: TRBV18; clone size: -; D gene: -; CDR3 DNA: TGTGCCAGCTCATCCCGTGGGGCTGCAACTAATGAAAAACTGTTTTTT; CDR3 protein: CASSSRGAATNEKLFF
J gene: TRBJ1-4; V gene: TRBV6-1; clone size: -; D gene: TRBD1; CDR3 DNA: TGTGCCAGCAGGGCGGGACAGCTTAATGAAAAACTGTTTTTT; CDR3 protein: CASRAGQLNEKLFF
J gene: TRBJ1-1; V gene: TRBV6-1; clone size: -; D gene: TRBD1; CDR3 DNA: TGTGCCAGCAGTGCGAGGGGGACAGACACTGAAGCTTTCTTT; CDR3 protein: CASSARGTDTEAFF
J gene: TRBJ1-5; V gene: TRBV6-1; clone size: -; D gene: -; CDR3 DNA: TGTGCCAGCAGTGAGTATCAGGGTGGCAATCAGCCCCAGCATTTT; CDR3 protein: CASSEYQGGNQPQHF
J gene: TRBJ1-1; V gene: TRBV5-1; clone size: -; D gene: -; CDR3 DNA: TGCGCCAGCAGCTACACCACAGGGTACAACACTGAAGCTTTCTTT; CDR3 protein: CASSYTTGYNTEAFF
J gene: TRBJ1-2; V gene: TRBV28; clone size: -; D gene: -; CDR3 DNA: TGTGCCAGCAGTCTATCATCCAGGGCGGGCACCTTC; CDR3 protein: CASSLSSRAGTF
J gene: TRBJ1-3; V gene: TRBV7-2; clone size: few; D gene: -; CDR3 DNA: TGTGCCAGCCGTAAGACGGGGATTTCTGGAAACACCATATATTTT; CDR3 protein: CASRKTGISGNTIYF
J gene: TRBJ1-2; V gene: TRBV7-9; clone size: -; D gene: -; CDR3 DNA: TGTGCCAGCAGCTTAGGTCAGTCAGACTATGGCTACACCTTC; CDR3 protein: CASSLGQSDYGYTF
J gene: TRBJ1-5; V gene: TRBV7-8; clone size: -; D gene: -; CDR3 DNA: TGTGCCAGCAGCAGCACCGGGGGGGTTGTACAGCCCCAGCATTTT; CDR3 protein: CASSSTGGVVQPQHF
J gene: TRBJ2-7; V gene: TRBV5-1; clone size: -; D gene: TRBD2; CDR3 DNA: TGCGCCAGCAGCCCAGATGGGGGGGTCGAGCAGTACTTC; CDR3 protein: CASSPDGGVEQYF
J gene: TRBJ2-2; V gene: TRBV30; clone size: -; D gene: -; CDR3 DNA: TGTGCCTGGAGCCCGGACTCCGACTGGGCGCTGTTTTTT; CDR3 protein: CAWSPDSDWALFF
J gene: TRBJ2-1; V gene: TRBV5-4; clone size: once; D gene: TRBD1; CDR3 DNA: TGTGCCAGCAGCCCAGACAGGGCCTCCTACAATGAGCAGTTCTTC; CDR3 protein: CASSPDRASYNEQFF
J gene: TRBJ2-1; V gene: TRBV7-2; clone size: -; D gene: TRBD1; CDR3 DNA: TGTGCCAGCAGCTTGGACAGGGTGAAGGGATTAAATGAGCAGTTCTTC; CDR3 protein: CASSLDRVKGLNEQFF
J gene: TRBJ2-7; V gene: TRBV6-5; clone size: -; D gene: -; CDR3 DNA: TGTGCCAGCGGCCTTGGGGGGAACTCCTACGAGCAGTACTTC; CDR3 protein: CASGLGGNSYEQYF
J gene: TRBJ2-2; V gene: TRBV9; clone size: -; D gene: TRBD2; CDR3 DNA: TGTGCCAGCAGCGTGGGACTAGACAACACCGGGGAGCTGTTTTTT; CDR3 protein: CASSVGLDNTGELFF
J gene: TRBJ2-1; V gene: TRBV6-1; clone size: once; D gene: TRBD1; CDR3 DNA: TGTGCCAGCAGTCGGACAGGGTACAATGAGCAGTTCTTC; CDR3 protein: CASSRTGYNEQFF
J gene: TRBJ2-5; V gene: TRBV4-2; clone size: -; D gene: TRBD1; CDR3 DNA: TGTGCCAGCAGCCAGGGACAGGGGGTAGAGACCCAGTACTTC; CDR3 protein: CASSQGQGVETQYF
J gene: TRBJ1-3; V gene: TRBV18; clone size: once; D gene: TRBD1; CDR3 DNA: TGTGCCAGCTCACCGGACAGGAGCTCTGGAAACACCATATATTTT; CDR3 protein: CASSPDRSSGNTIYF
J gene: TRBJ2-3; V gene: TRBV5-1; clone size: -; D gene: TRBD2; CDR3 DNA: TGCGCCAGCAGCTTCCAGCGGGAGGGATTCGATACGCAGTATTTT; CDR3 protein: CASSFQREGFDTQYF
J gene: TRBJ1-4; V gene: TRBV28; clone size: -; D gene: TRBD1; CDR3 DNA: TGTGCCAGCCGAGGACAGGGGGACTCTGAAAAACTGTTTTTT; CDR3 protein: CASRGQGDSEKLFF
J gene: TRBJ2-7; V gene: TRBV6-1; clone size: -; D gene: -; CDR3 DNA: TGTGCCAGCAGTGGGATGATTTACGAGCAGTACTTC; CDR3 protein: CASSGMIYEQYF
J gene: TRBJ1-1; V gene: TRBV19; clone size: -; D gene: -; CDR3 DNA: TGTGCCAGTAGTATATTAGGCACTGAAGCTTTCTTT; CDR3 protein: CASSILGTEAFF